The rows below give T cell receptor beta chains drawn from one sample of a study of cytomegalovirus exposure and HLA in healthy donors. Only in-frame clones appear in the TCRdb table, and some are missing; sequencing was by immunoSEQ multiplex PCR. Of roughly 200,000 clones in the sample, about three quarters are singletons; the top ten hold more than 3%. Sequencing was carried out using PBMCs. These receptors all stem from a woman aged 55 to 70 in good health and CMV-seropositive. The CDR3 runs from the conserved cysteine through the conserved F or W.

v_gene	CDR3aa
TRBV9	CASNVEGLGLETQYF
TRBV28	CASSLTPGNTIYF
TRBV29-1	CSVRDTGSPRGNTEAFF
TRBV2	CASSAPGAGVETQYF
TRBV7-2	CASSLSGGYYEQYF
TRBV7-3	CASSFGKRGGNLDTDTQYF
TRBV6-5	CASSPQGGGGRGQYF
TRBV7-9	CASSRAGVDNYGYTF
TRBV27	CASSLLTSGYHNEQFF
TRBV6-1	CASSDGFGNTIYF
TRBV18	CASSPPGLLGDRVPGELFF
TRBV9	CASSLSGSAYNEQFF
TRBV5-1	CASSSGLAGVNTDTQYF
TRBV9	CASSVDVAGGPLNEQFF
TRBV7-9	CASSLDRPFKNYGYTF
TRBV2	CASLGQYNSPLHF
TRBV4-2	CASSLGQGGDSNQPQHF
TRBV19	CASPGTGELFF
TRBV13	CASGRDSTYEQYF
TRBV4-2	CASSQGWLNTGELFF
TRBV19	CASSISGGNQPQHF
TRBV18	CASSPYGGSYEQYF
TRBV18	CASSPLQGGGNQPQHF
TRBV29-1	CSGQGHTGELFF
TRBV2	CASSEAQGGSKLFF
TRBV5-6	CASSFAGEVVEQFF
TRBV5-1	CASSRGPGQENIQYF
TRBV15	CATSKGGEDTQYF
TRBV5-1	CASSFLTGGDGYTF
TRBV5-1	CASSGQGALRDTQYF
TRBV30	CAWNRRHNSPLHF
TRBV28	CASTSGAQGYTF
TRBV5-1	CASRTIQEGEKLFF
TRBV7-2	CASSLTMYEQYF
TRBV29-1	CSGGGSSYEQYF
TRBV2	CASSAQGFNIQYF
TRBV5-4	CASSLGGLYEQYF
TRBV11-3	CASSLTLNTEAFF
TRBV6-6	CASSPTGSGYTF
TRBV18	CASSVAGTYEQYF
TRBV5-1	CASSFRGKIQGPNTGELFF
TRBV6-1	CASKGWALGTDTQYF
TRBV10-2	CASSVQLYEQYF
TRBV11-2	CASSPQQNTGELFF
TRBV7-9	CASSPRDIHTDTQYF
TRBV7-9	CASSLGREVGNQPQHF
TRBV28	CASRPSGFRINF
TRBV7-2	CASSLGQGRYTGELFF
TRBV5-1	CASSFTGGGNEQFF
TRBV21-1	CASSFVHRDRGYQPQHF